This T cell receptor beta chain was obtained from a study of cytomegalovirus exposure and HLA in healthy donors. Study-wide results and limits: Later analysis suggested most CMV-associated TCR beta chains were HLA-restricted. A few of the chains that were CMV-associated were confirmed in vitro to be specific for CMV antigens. Sequencing had likely introduced a cluster of highly shared sequence variants as an artifact.

The V and J ends lost 0 bases and 2 bases respectively, with 8 bases between them. CDR3 length: 15 residues. CDR1 is SNHLY, CDR2 FYNNEI, per germline. As for this clone: Its target is not known.

The PCR used 60 Vbeta and 13 Jbeta primers. Some clones are missing from TCRdb's copy, which holds only in-frame ones; the method was immunoSEQ multiplex PCR. This sample has 100,000 or so clones, with 55% to 65% found just once. The genes are TRBV2 and TRBJ2-1; D remains ambiguous. What was sequenced was PBMCs. The sequence came from a man aged 25 to 45 in good health and CMV-seropositive. The CDR3 reads CASSEALQAYNEQFF. The CDR3 coding sequence is TGTGCCAGCAGTGAAGCGCTTCAGGCCTACAATGAGCAGTTCTTC.